This T cell receptor beta chain stems from a study of cytomegalovirus exposure and HLA in healthy donors. General observations from the study: Confirmation in vitro established that three CMV-associated chains were specific for CMV antigens.

The protocol was immunoSEQ multiplex PCR, while the TCRdb copy is restricted to in-frame clones and leaves out a portion. The sample consists of about 260,000 clones, roughly 91% of them appearing once. Notes on this clone: Its antigen is not known.

CDR1 MNHEY and CDR2 SVGAGI come from the germline V gene. Deletions cut 6 bases from V and 2 bases from J, with 17 bases between. CDR3 size: 15 residues. This sequence joins TRBV6-5 and TRBJ2-7; tentatively, D is TRBD1 or TRBD2 (5 bases each). The receptor was isolated from a woman in her 30s in good health and CMV-seronegative. The sample was PBMCs. The CDR3 DNA is TGTGCCAGCAGCCCGGGACCAACAGGACCCTACGAGCAGTACTTC. Protein: CASSPGPTGPYEQYF.